The 22 T cell receptor beta chains listed next were all sequenced from one sample in a study of T cells after yellow fever vaccination. TCRdb analysed the 5' RACE reads with MiXCR anew, one entry per CDR3 protein. The sample includes around 120,000 distinct CDR3 sequences, 7.2% of them seen just once. The specimen comprised CD4+ T cells sorted from PBMCs, sampled about 41 days after the first yellow fever vaccination. These TCRs come from a man younger than 35 who received the YFV17D yellow fever vaccine.

This clonotype was detected ten times or more. The chain has TRBV4-2 and TRBJ2-7, with TRBD1 matching 9 bases. V was clipped by 4 bases and J by 13 bases; unmatched bases: 8. CDR1 is LGHNA and CDR2 is YNFKEQ in the germline V gene. The CDR3 runs 12 residues. The CDR3 nucleotides read TGTGCCAGCAGCCTAGACCGGGACAGGGTCTACTTC. It translates to CASSLDRDRVYF.

In this sample, this clonotype turned up many times. The chain carries TRBV2 and TRBJ2-5; 7 bases agree with TRBD2. Germline-derived CDR1 and CDR2 are SNHLY and FYNNEI. The CDR3 sequence is 16 residues long. Trimming took 3 bases from V and 1 from J; bases not matched to a gene: 8. This CDR3 reads CASSETGRGIQETQYF. DNA of the CDR3: TGTGCCAGCAGTGAGACGGGGCGGGGGATCCAAGAGACCCAGTACTTC.

At least ten counts were recorded for this clonotype. J is TRBJ2-2 and V is TRBV9, with a tentative D call TRBD1 (6 bases). This CDR3 comprises 14 residues. The V gene's germline CDR1 is SGDLS and CDR2 YYNGEE. The V end was cut by 7 bases, the J end by 2 bases, with 12 bases between. As DNA, the CDR3 is TGTGCCAGCGGGCAGGGGCTAAACACCGGGGAGCTGTTTTTT. Amino acid sequence: CASGQGLNTGELFF. Drawing the rest from reference TRBV9 and TRBJ2-2, the complete variable domain is DSGVTQTPKHLITATGQRVTLRCSPRSGDLSVYWYQQSLDQGLQFLIQYYNGEERAKGNILERFSAQQFPDLHSELNLSSLELGDSALYFCASGQGLNTGELFFGEGSRLTVL.

This clonotype showed up just a few times. This sequence joins TRBV5-4 and TRBJ2-5; TRBD1 is a possible D gene (5 bases). V lost 0 bases, J lost 1 base, and 10 bases lay in between. CDR3 length: 15 residues. Per germline, CDR1 SGHNT and CDR2 YYREEE (reference sequence). CDR3 loop: CASSLVQGAQETQYF. Written as DNA, the CDR3 is TGTGCCAGCAGCTTGGTTCAAGGGGCCCAAGAGACCCAGTACTTC.

This clonotype has at least ten counts. V gene TRBV5-6 combines with J gene TRBJ2-1, with D perhaps assigned TRBD1 or TRBD2 (6 bases each). The CDR3 is made up of 15 amino acids. V was cut by 1 base and J by 5 bases, with 13 bases left in between. CDR1 and CDR2 (germline): SGHDT, YYEEEE. CDR3: CASSLLGGRNNEQFF. The CDR3 DNA follows: TGTGCCAGCAGCTTGCTGGGGGGCAGGAACAATGAGCAGTTCTTC.

This clonotype was seen more than once but under ten times. This rearrangement joins TRBV18 to TRBJ2-3; D remains ambiguous. CDR1 KGHSH and CDR2 LQKENI come from the germline V gene. The CDR3 has 14 amino acids. The ends were cut back, 2 bases at V and 6 bases at J, with 12 bases in the middle. In DNA form, the CDR3 reads TGTGCCAGCTCACCAGGGCCCCCTCGGGATACGCAGTATTTT. Translated: CASSPGPPRDTQYF.

This chain connects TRBV7-2 to TRBJ1-5, with D unclear. Germline loops: CDR1 SGHTA, CDR2 FQGNSA. The CDR3 length is 13 residues. V was pared by 4 bases and J by 3 bases, with 7 bases between. The CDR3 loop is CASSSSPNQPQHF. CDR3 DNA: TGTGCCAGCAGCTCCAGCCCCAATCAGCCCCAGCATTTT. Full variable domain (remainder filled in from reference TRBV7-2 and TRBJ1-5): GAGVSQSPSNKVTEKGKDVELRCDPISGHTALYWYRQSLGQGLEFLIYFQGNSAPDKSGLPSDRFSAERTGGSVSTLTIQRTQQEDSAVYLCASSSSPNQPQHFGDGTRLSIL.

The table lists this clonotype with many counts. V usage is TRBV5-1 and J usage is TRBJ2-3, with 8 bases aligning to TRBD2. The CDR3 loop spans 15 amino acids. J lost 1 base, V lost 0 bases, and 1 base had no gene match. The germline V gene has CDR1 SGHRS and CDR2 YFSETQ. The CDR3 nucleotides are TGCGCCAGCAGCTTGGGGCGGGGGGGCACAGATACGCAGTATTTT. Its protein product is CASSLGRGGTDTQYF.

This clonotype was counted ten times or more. CDR3 nucleotide sequence: TGTGCCAGCAGTTACAACTACGAGCAGTACTTC. Amino acid sequence: CASSYNYEQYF. This chain connects TRBV6-5 to TRBJ2-7; no reliable D call. V lost 2 bases to trimming and J lost 3 bases, with 2 bases between them. In germline, CDR1 is MNHEY, CDR2 SVGAGI. There are 11 residues in the CDR3.

A remark on this clonotype: Possible read error: a much larger clone is one base away. The chain is built from TRBV20-1 and TRBJ2-5; 16 nucleotides line up with TRBD2. Germline CDR1 and CDR2: DFQATT and SNEGSKA (reference sequence). The CDR3 length is 18 residues. CDR3 sequence: CCARRRGTSGGALETQYF. In DNA form, the CDR3 reads TGCTGTGCTAGACGACGCGGGACTAGCGGGGGGGCCTTGGAGACCCAGTACTTC.

This clonotype appeared many times. The chain couples TRBV27 to TRBJ2-1; 13 bases align to TRBD2. The trim removed 3 bases at V and 10 bases at J, leaving 12 bases unmatched. This CDR3 spans 17 amino acids. In germline, CDR1 is MNHEY, CDR2 SMNVEV (reference sequence). CDR3 region: CASSFPPTSGGEGEQFF. The DNA for the CDR3 is TGTGCCAGCAGTTTCCCACCCACTAGCGGGGGGGAGGGGGAGCAGTTCTTC.

This clonotype has a count of ten or more. The chain combines TRBV5-4 with TRBJ2-7; 7 bases fit TRBD1. Germline loops: CDR1 SGHNT, CDR2 YYREEE (reference sequence). This CDR3 region has 13 residues. V gave up 5 bases and J gave up 2 bases; unmatched junction bases: 4. CDR3 amino acids: CASSRQGTYEQYF. The CDR3 bases are TGTGCCAGCAGTCGACAGGGAACCTACGAGCAGTACTTC.

This clonotype was counted ten times or more. J is TRBJ1-4 and V is TRBV7-2, with 7 bases that match TRBD1. The V and J ends lost 0 bases and 8 bases, in that order; junction bases with no gene match: 6. There are 15 residues in the CDR3. CDR1 and CDR2 (germline): SGHTA, FQGNSA. The DNA for the CDR3 is TGTGCCAGCAGCTTAGCGGGCCAGGGGGTAGAAAAACTGTTTTTT. Translation gives CASSLAGQGVEKLFF.

Ten or more counts support this clonotype. The CDR3 DNA reads TGCGCCAGCAGCTTGGAAAGGGGTCAGGAGACCCAGTACTTC. Its translation is CASSLERGQETQYF. The V and J genes are TRBV5-1 and TRBJ2-5; possible D gene TRBD1, 5 bases. Trimming removed 0 bases from V and 5 bases from J, with 11 bases in between. The CDR3 is 14 residues long. Germline CDR1 SGHRS, CDR2 YFSETQ.

V usage is TRBV7-2 and J usage is TRBJ2-5; D uncertain. The V gene lost 7 bases and the J gene lost 4 bases, with 13 bases spanning the gap. Germline loops: CDR1 SGHTA, CDR2 FQGNSA. CDR3 length: 13 amino acids. In nucleotides, the CDR3 is TGTGCCAGCACCAATAGACAAGGAGAGACCCAGTACTTC. Protein: CASTNRQGETQYF.

This clonotype has ten or more counts. The chain uses TRBV12-3 or TRBV12-4 and TRBJ1-5, with D possibly TRBD1 on 6 matching bases. The CDR3 contains 13 residues. With 7 bases removed from V and 4 bases from J, the gap between germline ends came to 11 bases. CDR3 sequence: CASNGRGNQPQHF. The CDR3 nucleotides read TGTGCCAGCAATGGCAGGGGAAATCAGCCCCAGCATTTT.

This clonotype was observed many times. This chain uses TRBV7-9 with TRBJ1-6; no clear D gene. This CDR3 has 14 amino acids. Trimming stripped 5 bases from V and 8 bases from J, with 13 bases between. Per germline, CDR1 SEHNR and CDR2 FQNEAQ (reference sequence). The CDR3 region is CASSPGLSYSPLHF. For the CDR3, the DNA is TGTGCCAGCAGCCCCGGACTGTCCTATTCACCCCTCCACTTT.

This clonotype came up many times. V is TRBV7-2 and J is TRBJ1-4; D possibly corresponds to TRBD1 (6 bases). V was shortened by 8 bases and J by 5 bases, with 12 bases between the two germline ends. Germline V lookup: CDR1 SGHTA, CDR2 FQGNSA. CDR3 length equals 13 residues. This CDR3 is CASSRDKNEKLFF. The CDR3 DNA reads TGTGCCAGCTCCCGGGACAAGAATGAAAAACTGTTTTTT.

This clonotype was seen more than once but under ten times. The CDR3 DNA reads TGTGCCAGCGGCAGGGGGCCTGACACTGAAGCTTTCTTT. Its protein is CASGRGPDTEAFF. This rearrangement joins TRBV7-2 to TRBJ1-1, with 8 bases aligning to TRBD1. Trimming cost V 8 bases and J 3 bases; bases outside gene matches: 5. Germline CDR1 is SGHTA and CDR2 is FQGNSA. CDR3 length equals 13 residues.

Ten or more counts support this clonotype. V gene TRBV5-1 combines with J gene TRBJ2-3, with 11 bases aligning to TRBD1. Germline V gene lookup returns CDR1 SGHRS and CDR2 YFSETQ. The CDR3 loop spans 14 amino acids. J lost 4 bases, V lost 4 bases, and 2 bases had no gene match. This chain's CDR3 is CASSRGQGADTQYF. The CDR3 DNA follows: TGCGCCAGCAGCAGGGGACAGGGGGCAGATACGCAGTATTTT.

The rearrangement joins TRBV6-1 to TRBJ1-5; the match to TRBD1 covers 7 bases. V lost 1 base, J lost 4 bases, and 4 bases stayed unmatched. Looked up from germline, CDR1 is MNHNS and CDR2 is SASEGT. The length of the CDR3 is 15 residues. CDR3 in amino acids: CASSEVLGQNQPQHF. In DNA, the CDR3 is TGTGCCAGCAGTGAAGTGTTGGGACAGAATCAGCCCCAGCATTTT.

There are a few counts of this clonotype. The rearrangement links TRBV12-3 or TRBV12-4 to TRBJ2-1; the D is unclear. This CDR3 has 12 amino acids. The CDR3 sequence is CAGSSSYNEQFF. As DNA, the CDR3 is TGTGCGGGCAGTAGCTCCTACAATGAGCAGTTCTTC.